Presented here are 15 T cell receptor beta chains from one specimen sequenced in a study of Ad26.COV2.S vaccination and SARS-CoV-2 variants. The treatment is: around 19 received Ad26.COV2.S at low or high dose, single or two shots; five or six received placebo; per-sample allocation not given. Specimen acquisition occurred on day 63 following the initial vaccine or placebo injection. Assay: immunoSEQ multiplex PCR; the TCRdb copy retains only in-frame clones and omits some. The table lists about 330,000 clones, 90% of them singletons. The input for sequencing was peripheral blood, taken in a trial of Ad26.COV2.S vaccine versus placebo. These receptors were taken from a person aged 18-65 years who received the Ad26.COV2.S COVID-19 vaccine or a placebo.

The V call is TRBV9, the J call TRBJ2-5; perhaps D is TRBD1 or TRBD2 (5 bases each). V lost 0 bases, J lost 5 bases, and 20 bases lay in between. CDR1 is SGDLS, CDR2 YYNGEE, per germline. This CDR3 comprises 17 residues. Here the CDR3 DNA reads TGTGCCAGCAGCGTAGGGTCGAACAGAATGGGGGATGAGACCCAGTACTTC. Protein product: CASSVGSNRMGDETQYF.

The chain combines TRBV4-1 with TRBJ2-1, with unresolved D. V was trimmed by 1 base and J by 10 bases, leaving 17 bases between them. Germline CDR1 MGHRA, CDR2 YSYEKL. The CDR3 length is 15 residues. In nucleotides, the CDR3 is TGCGCCAGCAGCCAAGGTCTAACTCCCTCTGGGGAGCAGTTCTTC. Residues: CASSQGLTPSGEQFF.

This CDR3 is CASTDGGNQPQHF. The DNA of the CDR3 is TGTGCCAGCACCGACGGAGGGAATCAGCCCCAGCATTTT. The rearrangement joins TRBV6-6 to TRBJ1-5, with no clear D. Trimming shortened V by 7 bases and J by 4 bases, and 11 bases separated the two germline ends. This CDR3 has 13 amino acids. Germline V gene sequence: CDR1 MNHNY, CDR2 SVGAGI (reference sequence).

This clone was observed a handful of times. V and J are TRBV12-3 or TRBV12-4 and TRBJ1-6, with D unresolved. The CDR3 is 12 residues long. The germline V and J ends were trimmed by 3 bases and 13 bases, with 10 bases remaining between them. In DNA, the CDR3 is TGTGCCAGCAGTTTTCTACCTCTTCCCCTCCACTTT. This codes for CASSFLPLPLHF.

This clone was counted between two and nine times. The CDR3 loop is CASSLSGTGNQPQHF. The CDR3 coding sequence is TGTGCCAGCAGCTTGTCTGGGACCGGGAATCAGCCCCAGCATTTT. V is TRBV5-6 and J is TRBJ1-5; the D gene is possibly TRBD1 (5 bases). Germline V gene data show CDR1 as SGHDT and CDR2 as YYEEEE. CDR3 size: 15 residues. Trimming left V 1 base short and J 4 bases short, with 12 bases between. The full variable domain, its missing parts supplied by reference TRBV5-6 and TRBJ1-5, is DAGVTQSPTHLIKTRGQQVTLRCSPKSGHDTVSWYQQALGQGPQFIFQYYEEEERQRGNFPDRFSGHQFPNYSSELNVNALLLGDSALYLCASSLSGTGNQPQHFGDGTRLSIL.

The chain recombines TRBV4-1 with TRBJ2-5, with TRBD2 matching 12 bases. The CDR3 is made up of 17 amino acids. In germline, CDR1 is MGHRA, CDR2 YSYEKL. J lost 2 bases, V lost 4 bases, and 8 bases had no gene match. DNA of the CDR3: TGCGCCAGCAGCCTAAGACTAGCGGGAGTAAGACAAGAGACCCAGTACTTC. Translation: CASSLRLAGVRQETQYF.

The chain employs TRBV27 and TRBJ1-2, with a weak D call TRBD1 (6 bases). Looked up from germline, CDR1 is MNHEY and CDR2 is SMNVEV (reference sequence). V lost 1 base and J 2 bases, leaving 11 bases between the germline ends. The CDR3 extends over 15 amino acids. The chain's CDR3 is CASSLLGDINYGYTF. In DNA, the CDR3 is TGTGCCAGCAGTTTATTAGGGGACATAAACTATGGCTACACCTTC.

CDR3 region: CASSPSPIGTRWRQYF. CDR3 nucleotides: TGTGCCAGCAGCCCATCCCCTATAGGGACAAGGTGGCGGCAGTACTTC. J is TRBJ2-7 and V is TRBV27; TRBD1 is a possible D gene (6 bases). This CDR3 region has 16 residues. Per the germline V gene, CDR1 is MNHEY and CDR2 is SMNVEV (reference sequence). The V end was cut by 6 bases, the J end by 9 bases, with 27 bases between.

This clone has just one count. The gene calls are TRBV6-6 and TRBJ2-7; D unclear. Per the germline V gene, CDR1 is MNHNY and CDR2 is SVGAGI (reference sequence). V was clipped by 6 bases and J by 2 bases, with 14 bases between them. This CDR3 has 14 residues. The CDR3 protein is CASSTDRAAYEQYF. CDR3 in DNA: TGTGCCAGCAGCACGGACCGTGCGGCCTACGAGCAGTACTTC.

CDR3: CASSYDRSSGNTIYF. The CDR3 bases are TGCGCCAGCAGTTACGACCGGAGCTCTGGAAACACCATATATTTT. V is TRBV5-1 and J is TRBJ1-3; D call uncertain. V was trimmed by 5 bases and J by 0 bases, leaving 12 bases between them. This CDR3 region has 15 residues. Germline V lookup: CDR1 SGHRS, CDR2 YFSETQ.

The rearrangement joins TRBV18 to TRBJ1-4; D is unresolved. This CDR3 comprises 14 residues. From germline, CDR1 is KGHSH and CDR2 LQKENI. V lost 3 bases and J lost 3, with 8 bases in between. CDR3 coding DNA: TGTGCCAGCTCACCGCCGGTGGCTAATGAAAAACTGTTTTTT. This gives the protein CASSPPVANEKLFF.

The rearrangement uses TRBV9 and TRBJ2-2; tentative D call: TRBD1 (5 bases). CDR1 is SGDLS, CDR2 YYNGEE, per germline. The germline V and J ends were trimmed by 0 bases and 6 bases, with 12 bases remaining between them. The CDR3 has 15 residues. CDR3 sequence: CASSVAQGISGELFF. The CDR3 DNA reads TGTGCCAGCAGCGTAGCCCAGGGTATCTCCGGGGAGCTGTTTTTT.

This clone was seen once. This rearrangement joins TRBV6-5 to TRBJ2-5; D gene uncertain. Germline CDR1 and CDR2: MNHEY and SVGAGI. Deletions cut 2 bases from V and 1 base from J, with 8 bases between. This CDR3 region has 14 residues. CDR3 coding DNA: TGTGCCAGCAGTTACGGGCGAATCCAAGAGACCCAGTACTTC. Protein: CASSYGRIQETQYF.

The count of this clone is one. V usage is TRBV6-2 or TRBV6-3 and J usage is TRBJ1-6, with D perhaps matching TRBD1 (5 bases). Trimming took 4 bases from V and 7 from J, leaving 11 bases between them. CDR3 length equals 14 residues. Germline CDR1 MNHEY, CDR2 SVGEGT. In nucleotides, the CDR3 is TGTGCCAGCAGTTTTGGGGGTTGGAATTCACCCCTCCACTTT. It codes for CASSFGGWNSPLHF.

The chain uses TRBV3-1 (or the pseudogene TRBV3-2) and TRBJ2-5, with TRBD2 matching over 13 bases. The CDR3 sequence is 16 residues long. With 5 bases clipped from V and 4 bases from J, the junction kept 7 bases outside the gene matches. Germline CDR1 LGHDT, CDR2 YNNKEL (reference sequence). For the CDR3, the DNA is TGTGCCAGCAGCACGACTAGCGGGGGGCCGGGAGAGACCCAGTACTTC. It codes for CASSTTSGGPGETQYF.